This T cell receptor beta chain comes out of a study of cytomegalovirus exposure and HLA in healthy donors. General study points: Further analysis was carried out later, and it showed several of the most significant clusters appearing linked to common viral pathogens.

With regard to this clone: What it binds is not known.

Trimming left V 3 bases short and J 3 bases short, with 8 bases between. This CDR3 spans 13 amino acids. Germline CDR1 reads SGHTA; CDR2 reads FQGNSA. The PCR used 60 Vbeta and 13 Jbeta primers. Method: immunoSEQ multiplex PCR; TCRdb's copy keeps in-frame clones and lacks some. The repertoire holds about 110,000 clones, with 82% as singletons. The source is a man aged 50 to 59 in good health and CMV-seronegative. Sequencing used PBMCs. The chain joins TRBV7-2 to TRBJ1-2; D is perhaps TRBD1 (5 bases). The CDR3 loop is CASSFLRDYGYTF. The CDR3 bases are TGTGCCAGCAGCTTTCTCAGGGACTATGGCTACACCTTC.